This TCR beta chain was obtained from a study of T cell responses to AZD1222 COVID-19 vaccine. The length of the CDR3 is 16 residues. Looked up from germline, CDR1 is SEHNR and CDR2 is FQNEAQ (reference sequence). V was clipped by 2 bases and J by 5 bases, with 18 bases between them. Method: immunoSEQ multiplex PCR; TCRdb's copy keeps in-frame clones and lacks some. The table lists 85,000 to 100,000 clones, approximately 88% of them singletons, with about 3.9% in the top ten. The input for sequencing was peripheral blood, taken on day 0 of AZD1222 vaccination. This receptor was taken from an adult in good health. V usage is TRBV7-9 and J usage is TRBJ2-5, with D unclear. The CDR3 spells CASSLLVTTRLETQYF. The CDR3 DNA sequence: TGTGCCAGCAGCTTACTAGTCACCACCCGGCTGGAGACCCAGTACTTC.